The text below deals with one T cell receptor beta chain. Its matching antigen is unknown. Scientists made TCR beta libraries using quantitative 5'-RACE with molecular barcodes. MiXCR, run by TCRdb on the 5' RACE reads, gives a single entry per CDR3 protein. The repertoire consists of about 130,000 distinct CDR3 sequences, with about a tenth occurring once and the leading ten covering approximately 3.3%. The V segment lost 2 bases and the J segment 3 bases; nucleotides outside the gene matches: 9. Looked up from germline, CDR1 is GTSNPN and CDR2 is SVGIG (reference sequence). CDR3 size: 16 residues. The data were taken from a study of CD8 T cells in ankylosing spondylitis. Whole-study findings and limits: Some motif variants had been reported before (in reactive arthritis synovial fluid and blood). With a CD8+ phenotype, disease-linked clones were relatively rare in peripheral blood. Reportedly, disease-linked clones are significantly enriched in ankylosing spondylitis patients' matched synovial fluid.

Sequencing was done on a sample of blood, either unsorted or a sorted T cell fraction (not recorded which). The chain links TRBV30 to TRBJ2-1; 8 bases are shared with TRBD1. The source is a male donor with ankylosing spondylitis or in good health (not recorded which). The CDR3 coding sequence is TGTGCCTGGAGTCCCCGGACAGGGAGCTTCTACAATGAGCAGTTCTTC. Residues: CAWSPRTGSFYNEQFF.